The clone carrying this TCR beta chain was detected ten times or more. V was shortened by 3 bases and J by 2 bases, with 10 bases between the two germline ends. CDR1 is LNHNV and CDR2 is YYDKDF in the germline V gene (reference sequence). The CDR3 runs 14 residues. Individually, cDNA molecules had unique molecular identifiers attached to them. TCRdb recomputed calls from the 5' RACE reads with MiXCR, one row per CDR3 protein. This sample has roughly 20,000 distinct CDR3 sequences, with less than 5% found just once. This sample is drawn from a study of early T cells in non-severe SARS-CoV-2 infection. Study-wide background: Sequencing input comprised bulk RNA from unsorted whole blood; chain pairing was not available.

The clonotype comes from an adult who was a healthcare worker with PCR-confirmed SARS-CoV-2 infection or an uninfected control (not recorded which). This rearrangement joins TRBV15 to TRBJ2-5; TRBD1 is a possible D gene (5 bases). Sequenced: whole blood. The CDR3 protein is CATSSLTAQETQYF. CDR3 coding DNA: TGTGCCACCAGCAGCCTGACAGCTCAAGAGACCCAGTACTTC.